This record concerns one TCR beta chain sequence. Sequencing was designed to attain a depth spanning 1 in 200,000 to 1 in 1 million T cells. Sequencing was performed with immunoSEQ multiplex PCR; in TCRdb, only in-frame clones are kept and a portion is missing. This sample yields 110,000 to 150,000 clones, of which 70% to 85% are seen a single time; about 27% belongs to the top ten. The data originate from a study of cytotoxic CD8 clonotypes in ibrutinib-treated CLL. Background on the study: Patients: 11 relapsed/refractory, some 15 treatment-naive, around 17 IGHV unmutated.

The CDR3 consists of 15 residues. V trimming: 1 base; J trimming: 7 bases; junction bases outside the gene matches: 6. CDR1 MNHNS and CDR2 SASEGT come from the germline V gene. Material: PBMCs, obtained after 12 months of ibrutinib treatment. This chain joins TRBV6-1 and TRBJ1-4; TRBD1 agrees at 7 bases. The TCR originated in a human donor with chronic lymphocytic leukemia. CDR3: CASSEEGGGSEKLFF. The DNA for the CDR3 is TGTGCCAGCAGTGAAGAGGGAGGGGGCAGTGAAAAACTGTTTTTT.